This T cell receptor beta chain was recovered during a study of blood T cell repertoires in COVID-19. Overall study: Sites across the United States, Italy and Spain contributed samples from acute and convalescent COVID-19.

The repertoire was sequenced with immunoSEQ multiplex PCR; TCRdb's copy has only in-frame clones and lacks some. This sample has 200,000 to 250,000 clones, with 65% to 85% found just once. This receptor was identified in a woman aged 25 to 39 with COVID-19, enrolled during active disease. The specimen was peripheral blood.

CDR3 sequence: CASSGLGTGGQETQYF. The CDR3 bases are TGTGCCAGCAGCGGACTCGGGACGGGGGGGCAAGAGACCCAGTACTTC. The V and J genes are TRBV9 and TRBJ2-5, with TRBD2 identical over 8 bases. CDR3 length: 16 residues. CDR1 is SGDLS and CDR2 is YYNGEE in the germline V gene. With V trimmed by 3 bases and J by 2 bases, 9 bases remained unmatched.